The 21 T cell receptor beta chains presented below share a single source sample, sequenced in a study of Ad26.COV2.S vaccination and SARS-CoV-2 variants. As for treatment: around 19 received Ad26.COV2.S at low or high dose, single or two shots; roughly 5 received placebo; per-sample allocation not given. Collection of samples fell on day 63 after the first vaccine or placebo injection. Profiled with immunoSEQ multiplex PCR; TCRdb holds only in-frame clones, not every one. The profile covers 350,000 to 500,000 clones, with around 91% appearing a single time and less than 5.5% taken by the ten largest. The sample consisted of peripheral blood, taken in a trial of Ad26.COV2.S vaccine versus placebo. Receptors originate from a person aged 18-65 years who received the Ad26.COV2.S COVID-19 vaccine or a placebo.

About this clone itself: Other DNA variants within this sample encode the same CDR3. This chain joins TRBV29-1 and TRBJ2-7; TRBD2 aligns across 11 bases. J was trimmed by 1 base and V by 6 bases; bases with no gene match: 2. There are 13 residues in the CDR3. CDR1 is SQVTM, CDR2 ANQGSEA, per germline. CDR3 region: CSVLAGGSYEQYF. The CDR3 DNA reads TGCAGCGTGCTAGCGGGAGGATCCTACGAGCAGTACTTC.

The chain carries TRBV19 and TRBJ2-7, with D unresolved. The CDR3 length is 13 residues. V shed 0 bases and J shed 3 bases, with 6 bases lying between them. Germline V gene data show CDR1 as LNHDA and CDR2 as SQIVND (reference sequence). The CDR3 here is CASSIEHRYEQYF. The CDR3 bases are TGTGCCAGTAGTATAGAACACCGCTACGAGCAGTACTTC.

The chain combines TRBV19 with TRBJ1-6; perhaps TRBD1 as D (6 bases). CDR1 LNHDA and CDR2 SQIVND come from the germline V gene (reference sequence). V gave up 3 bases and J gave up 14 bases, with 17 bases separating them. This CDR3 has 14 residues. CDR3 region: CASSIRQGGTSLHF. CDR3 nucleotides: TGTGCCAGTAGTATCCGGCAAGGGGGGACTTCCCTCCACTTT. The entire variable domain, with the rest obtained from reference TRBV19 and TRBJ1-6, is as follows: DGGITQSPKYLFRKEGQNVTLSCEQNLNHDAMYWYRQDPGQGLRLIYYSQIVNDFQKGDIAEGYSVSREKKESFPLTVTSAQKNPTAFYLCASSIRQGGTSLHFGNGTRLTVT.

J is TRBJ2-6 and V is TRBV6-6, with TRBD1 matching over 8 bases. Germline V gene sequence: CDR1 MNHNY, CDR2 SVGAGI (reference sequence). The CDR3 has 16 residues. The V and J ends lost 9 bases and 1 base, in that order; junction bases with no gene match: 8. The chain's CDR3 is CASYDRGRSGANVLTF. The CDR3 nucleotides read TGTGCCAGTTACGACAGGGGAAGGTCTGGGGCCAACGTCCTGACTTTC.

This chain uses TRBV6-2 or TRBV6-3 with TRBJ2-3, with TRBD2 matching 13 bases. The CDR3 sequence is 20 residues long. After removal of 2 bases from V and 5 bases from J, the junction contained 16 bases not matched to a gene. Germline V gene sequence: CDR1 MNHEY, CDR2 SVGEGT. CDR3 nucleotide sequence: TGTGCCAGCAGTTACCCCACGGATCACGGGACTAGCGGGACCATAGATACGCAGTATTTT. This translates into CASSYPTDHGTSGTIDTQYF.

The chain has TRBV28 and TRBJ2-3; 12 nucleotides agree with TRBD2. CDR1 is MDHEN, CDR2 SYDVKM, per germline. This CDR3 is 15 amino acids long. Trimming at V came to 4 bases and at J to 8 bases, leaving 7 bases not matched to a gene. CDR3 amino acids: CASSSLAGGPGTQYF. CDR3 bases: TGTGCCAGCAGTTCCCTAGCGGGAGGGCCAGGTACGCAGTATTTT.

The CDR3 protein is CASSLRESYNSPLHF. The DNA for the CDR3 is TGTGCCAGCAGTTTAAGGGAATCCTATAATTCACCCCTCCACTTT. The chain has TRBV27 and TRBJ1-6; D call uncertain. The CDR3 extends over 15 amino acids. Per germline, CDR1 MNHEY and CDR2 SMNVEV (reference sequence). Trimming took 2 bases from V and 1 from J, leaving 6 bases between them.

This chain uses TRBV9 with TRBJ1-3; D is perhaps TRBD1 (6 bases). Germline V gene sequence: CDR1 SGDLS, CDR2 YYNGEE. V dropped 3 bases and J dropped 0 bases, with 7 bases sitting between them. This CDR3 has 14 residues. The CDR3 is CASSGTDSGNTIYF. In nucleotides, the CDR3 is TGTGCCAGCAGCGGGACAGACTCTGGAAACACCATATATTTT. Complete variable domain (other parts from reference TRBV9 and TRBJ1-3): DSGVTQTPKHLITATGQRVTLRCSPRSGDLSVYWYQQSLDQGLQFLIQYYNGEERAKGNILERFSAQQFPDLHSELNLSSLELGDSALYFCASSGTDSGNTIYFGEGSWLTVV.

The chain recombines TRBV28 with TRBJ1-2; D is uncertain. The V end lost 4 bases, the J end lost 1 base, and 16 bases lay between the germline ends. The V gene's germline CDR1 is MDHEN and CDR2 SYDVKM. The CDR3 is made up of 16 amino acids. DNA for the CDR3: TGTGCCAGCAGTTGGAGGACGAGGATTAATAACTATGGCTACACCTTC. It codes for CASSWRTRINNYGYTF.

This chain links TRBV19 with TRBJ2-3; D may match TRBD1 or TRBD2 (5 bases each). The CDR3 extends over 14 amino acids. The germline CDR1 and CDR2 sequences are LNHDA and SQIVND (reference sequence). V was trimmed by 4 bases and J by 3 bases, leaving 11 bases between them. CDR3 sequence: CASSKGSKTDTQYF. DNA for the CDR3: TGTGCCAGTAGTAAGGGGAGCAAAACAGATACGCAGTATTTT.

This clone was seen a few times. The chain links TRBV19 to TRBJ1-3; D uncertain. Germline V gene sequence: CDR1 LNHDA, CDR2 SQIVND (reference sequence). This CDR3 has 12 amino acids. Trimming left V 8 bases short and J 4 bases short, with 9 bases between. Here the CDR3 DNA reads TGTGCCAGTCGAGAGCTCGGAAACACCATATATTTT. It yields the protein CASRELGNTIYF. Based on the CDR3 plus reference TRBV19 and TRBJ1-3, the full variable domain is DGGITQSPKYLFRKEGQNVTLSCEQNLNHDAMYWYRQDPGQGLRLIYYSQIVNDFQKGDIAEGYSVSREKKESFPLTVTSAQKNPTAFYLCASRELGNTIYFGEGSWLTVV.

The V call is TRBV10-3, the J call TRBJ1-2; the D is unclear. The germline V gene encodes CDR1 ENHRY and CDR2 SYGVKD. The CDR3 is made up of 16 amino acids. Trimming took off 0 bases at V and 5 bases at J, with 16 bases between the two ends. The CDR3, as DNA: TGTGCCATCAGTGAGTCGGGCAGCCCGACCATTTATGGCTACACCTTC. Translating it yields CAISESGSPTIYGYTF.

This clone has just a few counts. Other DNA sequences in this specimen translate into the identical CDR3. V usage is TRBV18 and J usage is TRBJ1-4, with 10 bases that match TRBD1. Germline V gene data show CDR1 as KGHSH and CDR2 as LQKENI. The CDR3 sequence is 15 residues long. The J segment lost 5 bases and the V segment lost 1 base, leaving 1 base of the junction unmatched. The CDR3 loop reads CASSPRTGGNEKLFF. The CDR3 DNA sequence: TGTGCCAGCTCACCACGGACAGGGGGGAATGAAAAACTGTTTTTT. Complete variable domain (other parts from reference TRBV18 and TRBJ1-4): NAGVMQNPRHLVRRRGQEARLRCSPMKGHSHVYWYRQLPEEGLKFMVYLQKENIIDESGMPKERFSAEFPKEGPSILRIQQVVRGDSAAYFCASSPRTGGNEKLFFGSGTQLSVL.

The table lists this clone with a few counts. The chain is built from TRBV9 and TRBJ2-1, with 8 bases matching TRBD2. The CDR3 totals 14 residues. Germline values: CDR1 SGDLS, CDR2 YYNGEE. J gave up 3 bases and V 1 base, and 0 bases lay outside the gene matches. CDR3 protein: CASSVTSGYNEQFF. The DNA of the CDR3 is TGTGCCAGCAGCGTAACTAGCGGCTACAATGAGCAGTTCTTC.

The V gene is TRBV2, the J gene TRBJ2-3; the D gene is possibly TRBD2 (7 bases). Germline values: CDR1 SNHLY, CDR2 FYNNEI. Trimming removed 2 bases from V and 2 bases from J, with 20 bases in between. The CDR3 spans 18 residues. In DNA, the CDR3 is TGTGCCAGCAGTGAAAGGGGGTGGTCGGGACTAATCACAGATACGCAGTATTTT. It codes for CASSERGWSGLITDTQYF.

The V call is TRBV4-2, the J call TRBJ1-2; 9 bases are shared with TRBD1. The CDR3 is made up of 17 amino acids. V trimming: 2 bases; J trimming: 0 bases; junction bases outside the gene matches: 7. Germline CDR1 reads LGHNA; CDR2 reads YNFKEQ. CDR3 nucleotide sequence: TGTGCCAGCAGCCAAACGGGACAGGGCCCCACTAACTATGGCTACACCTTC. Amino acids: CASSQTGQGPTNYGYTF.

The rearrangement links TRBV19 to TRBJ1-4; D is undetermined. The V end lost 6 bases, the J end lost 8 bases, and 16 bases lay between the germline ends. The germline CDR1 and CDR2 sequences are LNHDA and SQIVND (reference sequence). CDR3 length: 14 residues. CDR3 coding DNA: TGTGCCAGTAGCCGGACGGTTGCGTTGGAAAAACTGTTTTTT. This gives the protein CASSRTVALEKLFF.

The chain couples TRBV19 to TRBJ2-7; D is unresolved. The germline V gene has CDR1 LNHDA and CDR2 SQIVND (reference sequence). With 4 bases removed from V and 5 bases from J, the gap between germline ends came to 15 bases. CDR3 length: 14 amino acids. The CDR3 DNA sequence: TGTGCCAGTAGTAGATCTCAGACCCCGGACGAGCAGTACTTC. It is translated as CASSRSQTPDEQYF.

The chain recombines TRBV7-9 with TRBJ2-4, with a tentative D call TRBD1 (6 bases). Trimming shortened V by 1 base and J by 6 bases, and 10 bases separated the two germline ends. The CDR3 length is 14 residues. CDR1 and CDR2 (germline): SEHNR, FQNEAQ (reference sequence). The CDR3 reads CASSLGQDLNIQYF. The CDR3 region has the DNA TGTGCCAGCAGCTTAGGACAGGACCTAAACATTCAGTACTTC.

V usage is TRBV9 and J usage is TRBJ2-7; D may be TRBD1 or TRBD2 (5 bases each). This CDR3 has 15 residues. V lost 0 bases and J 2 bases, leaving 12 bases between the germline ends. Germline-derived CDR1 and CDR2 are SGDLS and YYNGEE. CDR3 DNA: TGTGCCAGCAGCGTAGGGGACGCGCCGACCTACGAGCAGTACTTC. It encodes CASSVGDAPTYEQYF.

The chain is built from TRBV6-5 and TRBJ1-5, with TRBD1 as a possible D gene (5 bases). From germline, CDR1 is MNHEY and CDR2 SVGAGI. V dropped 7 bases and J dropped 3 bases, with 13 bases sitting between them. The CDR3 is 14 residues long. This CDR3 reads CASTSLGDNQPQHF. The CDR3, as DNA: TGTGCCAGCACTTCCCTGGGGGACAATCAGCCCCAGCATTTT.